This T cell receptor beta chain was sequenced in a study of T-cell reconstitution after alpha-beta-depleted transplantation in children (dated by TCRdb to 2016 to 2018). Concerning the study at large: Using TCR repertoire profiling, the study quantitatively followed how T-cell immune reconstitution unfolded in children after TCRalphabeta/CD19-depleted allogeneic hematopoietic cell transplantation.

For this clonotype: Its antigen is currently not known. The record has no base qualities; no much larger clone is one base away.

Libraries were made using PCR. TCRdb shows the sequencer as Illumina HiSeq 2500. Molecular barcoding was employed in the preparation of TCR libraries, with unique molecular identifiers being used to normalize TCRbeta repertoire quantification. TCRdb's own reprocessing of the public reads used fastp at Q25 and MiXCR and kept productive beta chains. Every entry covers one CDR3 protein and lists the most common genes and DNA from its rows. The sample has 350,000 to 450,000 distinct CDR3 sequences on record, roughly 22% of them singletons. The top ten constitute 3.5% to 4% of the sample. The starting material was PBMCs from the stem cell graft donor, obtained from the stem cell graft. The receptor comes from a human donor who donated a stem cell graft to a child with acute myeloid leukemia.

The DNA sequence follows: TGCGCCAGCAGCGGTGGACGGACGAACACTGAAGCTTTCTTT. It translates to CASSGGRTNTEAFF. Recombination linked TRBV5-1 to TRBJ1-1, with no D gene named confidently. The CDR3 holds 14 amino acids from the cysteine to the phenylalanine. CDR3 DNA only is kept here, 42 bases in frame from base 1. CDR1 is given as SGHRS and CDR2 as YFSETQ, both from the germline V gene. Cut back by 4 bases and 1 base, the V and J ends lie 11 bases apart.